The 8 T cell receptor beta chains given below trace back to one sample, sequenced in a study of beta chain features in type 1 diabetes. The investigators reverse transcribed all of the isolated RNA, so they sequenced expressed TCRB transcripts. The data were produced by immunoSEQ multiplex PCR, yet TCRdb's version contains in-frame clones alone and is incomplete. This table has under 450,000 clones, approximately 15% appearing once. The sample consisted of naive CD4+ T cells from blood. The receptors were gathered from a man aged 30-40 years in good health.

This clone was counted a few times. The chain's CDR3 is CASSEGLTGLLYEQYF. CDR3 sequence (DNA): TGTGCCAGCAGCGAGGGGTTAACAGGGTTATTATACGAGCAGTACTTC. The chain employs TRBV9 and TRBJ2-7; possible D gene TRBD1, 6 bases. Trimming pared 3 bases from V and 4 bases from J, leaving 20 bases between. The CDR3 covers 16 residues. The germline V gene encodes CDR1 SGDLS and CDR2 YYNGEE.

This clone was observed a few times. This chain uses TRBV7-9 with TRBJ2-7; TRBD1 is a possible D gene (5 bases). Germline lookup yields CDR1 SEHNR and CDR2 FQNEAQ (reference sequence). V gave up 2 bases and J gave up 0 bases, with 8 bases separating them. This CDR3 is built from 14 residues. The CDR3: CASSLLGASYEQYF. The CDR3 DNA sequence: TGTGCCAGCAGCTTACTAGGGGCCTCCTACGAGCAGTACTTC.

Notes on this clone: Other DNA sequences in the sample encode the same CDR3. This sequence joins TRBV5-1 and TRBJ2-5, with TRBD2 matching 8 bases. This CDR3 comprises 14 residues. Germline V lookup: CDR1 SGHRS, CDR2 YFSETQ. With V trimmed by 4 bases and J by 1 base, 3 bases remained unmatched. The CDR3 bases are TGCGCCAGCAGCCCCGGGACTAGCCAAGAGACCCAGTACTTC. This gives the protein CASSPGTSQETQYF.

V is TRBV6-5 and J is TRBJ1-1, with TRBD1 as a possible D gene (5 bases). The V end was cut by 11 bases, the J end by 4 bases, with 14 bases between. Germline values: CDR1 MNHEY, CDR2 SVGAGI. This CDR3 has 12 amino acids. CDR3 in amino acids: CAAIRAGTEAFF. CDR3 bases: TGTGCCGCAATCAGGGCGGGCACTGAAGCTTTCTTT.

This clone showed up just a few times. The chain couples TRBV2 to TRBJ2-1, with 10 bases that match TRBD2. Per the germline V gene, CDR1 is SNHLY and CDR2 is FYNNEI. After removal of 6 bases from V and 8 bases from J, the junction contained 10 bases not matched to a gene. The CDR3 sequence is 15 residues long. DNA of the CDR3: TGTGCCAGCAGCGTACTAGCGGGGAAGTTCGATGAGCAGTTCTTC. This sequence encodes CASSVLAGKFDEQFF. The whole variable domain, filled in from reference TRBV2 and TRBJ2-1, reads EPEVTQTPSHQVTQMGQEVILRCVPISNHLYFYWYRQILGQKVEFLVSFYNNEISEKSEIFDDQFSVERPDGSNFTLKIRSTKLEDSAMYFCASSVLAGKFDEQFFGPGTRLTVL.

The chain employs TRBV5-6 and TRBJ2-2; a possible D gene is TRBD1 (6 bases). CDR3 length equals 15 residues. V lost 2 bases and J 1 base, leaving 9 bases between the germline ends. Germline assignment: CDR1 SGHDT and CDR2 YYEEEE. CDR3 amino acids: CASSFMGQNTGELFF. CDR3 sequence (DNA): TGTGCCAGCAGCTTTATGGGACAGAACACCGGGGAGCTGTTTTTT.

This clone occurred many times. The chain has TRBV13 and TRBJ2-6; D uncertain. V lost 9 bases to trimming and J lost 1 base, with 10 bases between them. The CDR3 covers 14 residues. From germline, CDR1 is PRHDT and CDR2 FYEKMQ (reference sequence). The CDR3 here is CASARISGANVLTF. DNA for the CDR3: TGTGCCAGTGCCAGGATTTCTGGGGCCAACGTCCTGACTTTC.

This clone was detected only a few times. This sequence joins TRBV30 and TRBJ2-2; tentative D call: TRBD1 (5 bases). The CDR3 consists of 14 residues. Trimming stripped 2 bases from V and 7 bases from J, with 14 bases between. Germline V CDR1 and CDR2: GTSNPN, SVGIG (reference sequence). CDR3 in amino acids: CAWSRQGGFGELFF. Here the CDR3 DNA reads TGTGCCTGGAGTCGGCAGGGCGGATTCGGGGAGCTGTTTTTT.